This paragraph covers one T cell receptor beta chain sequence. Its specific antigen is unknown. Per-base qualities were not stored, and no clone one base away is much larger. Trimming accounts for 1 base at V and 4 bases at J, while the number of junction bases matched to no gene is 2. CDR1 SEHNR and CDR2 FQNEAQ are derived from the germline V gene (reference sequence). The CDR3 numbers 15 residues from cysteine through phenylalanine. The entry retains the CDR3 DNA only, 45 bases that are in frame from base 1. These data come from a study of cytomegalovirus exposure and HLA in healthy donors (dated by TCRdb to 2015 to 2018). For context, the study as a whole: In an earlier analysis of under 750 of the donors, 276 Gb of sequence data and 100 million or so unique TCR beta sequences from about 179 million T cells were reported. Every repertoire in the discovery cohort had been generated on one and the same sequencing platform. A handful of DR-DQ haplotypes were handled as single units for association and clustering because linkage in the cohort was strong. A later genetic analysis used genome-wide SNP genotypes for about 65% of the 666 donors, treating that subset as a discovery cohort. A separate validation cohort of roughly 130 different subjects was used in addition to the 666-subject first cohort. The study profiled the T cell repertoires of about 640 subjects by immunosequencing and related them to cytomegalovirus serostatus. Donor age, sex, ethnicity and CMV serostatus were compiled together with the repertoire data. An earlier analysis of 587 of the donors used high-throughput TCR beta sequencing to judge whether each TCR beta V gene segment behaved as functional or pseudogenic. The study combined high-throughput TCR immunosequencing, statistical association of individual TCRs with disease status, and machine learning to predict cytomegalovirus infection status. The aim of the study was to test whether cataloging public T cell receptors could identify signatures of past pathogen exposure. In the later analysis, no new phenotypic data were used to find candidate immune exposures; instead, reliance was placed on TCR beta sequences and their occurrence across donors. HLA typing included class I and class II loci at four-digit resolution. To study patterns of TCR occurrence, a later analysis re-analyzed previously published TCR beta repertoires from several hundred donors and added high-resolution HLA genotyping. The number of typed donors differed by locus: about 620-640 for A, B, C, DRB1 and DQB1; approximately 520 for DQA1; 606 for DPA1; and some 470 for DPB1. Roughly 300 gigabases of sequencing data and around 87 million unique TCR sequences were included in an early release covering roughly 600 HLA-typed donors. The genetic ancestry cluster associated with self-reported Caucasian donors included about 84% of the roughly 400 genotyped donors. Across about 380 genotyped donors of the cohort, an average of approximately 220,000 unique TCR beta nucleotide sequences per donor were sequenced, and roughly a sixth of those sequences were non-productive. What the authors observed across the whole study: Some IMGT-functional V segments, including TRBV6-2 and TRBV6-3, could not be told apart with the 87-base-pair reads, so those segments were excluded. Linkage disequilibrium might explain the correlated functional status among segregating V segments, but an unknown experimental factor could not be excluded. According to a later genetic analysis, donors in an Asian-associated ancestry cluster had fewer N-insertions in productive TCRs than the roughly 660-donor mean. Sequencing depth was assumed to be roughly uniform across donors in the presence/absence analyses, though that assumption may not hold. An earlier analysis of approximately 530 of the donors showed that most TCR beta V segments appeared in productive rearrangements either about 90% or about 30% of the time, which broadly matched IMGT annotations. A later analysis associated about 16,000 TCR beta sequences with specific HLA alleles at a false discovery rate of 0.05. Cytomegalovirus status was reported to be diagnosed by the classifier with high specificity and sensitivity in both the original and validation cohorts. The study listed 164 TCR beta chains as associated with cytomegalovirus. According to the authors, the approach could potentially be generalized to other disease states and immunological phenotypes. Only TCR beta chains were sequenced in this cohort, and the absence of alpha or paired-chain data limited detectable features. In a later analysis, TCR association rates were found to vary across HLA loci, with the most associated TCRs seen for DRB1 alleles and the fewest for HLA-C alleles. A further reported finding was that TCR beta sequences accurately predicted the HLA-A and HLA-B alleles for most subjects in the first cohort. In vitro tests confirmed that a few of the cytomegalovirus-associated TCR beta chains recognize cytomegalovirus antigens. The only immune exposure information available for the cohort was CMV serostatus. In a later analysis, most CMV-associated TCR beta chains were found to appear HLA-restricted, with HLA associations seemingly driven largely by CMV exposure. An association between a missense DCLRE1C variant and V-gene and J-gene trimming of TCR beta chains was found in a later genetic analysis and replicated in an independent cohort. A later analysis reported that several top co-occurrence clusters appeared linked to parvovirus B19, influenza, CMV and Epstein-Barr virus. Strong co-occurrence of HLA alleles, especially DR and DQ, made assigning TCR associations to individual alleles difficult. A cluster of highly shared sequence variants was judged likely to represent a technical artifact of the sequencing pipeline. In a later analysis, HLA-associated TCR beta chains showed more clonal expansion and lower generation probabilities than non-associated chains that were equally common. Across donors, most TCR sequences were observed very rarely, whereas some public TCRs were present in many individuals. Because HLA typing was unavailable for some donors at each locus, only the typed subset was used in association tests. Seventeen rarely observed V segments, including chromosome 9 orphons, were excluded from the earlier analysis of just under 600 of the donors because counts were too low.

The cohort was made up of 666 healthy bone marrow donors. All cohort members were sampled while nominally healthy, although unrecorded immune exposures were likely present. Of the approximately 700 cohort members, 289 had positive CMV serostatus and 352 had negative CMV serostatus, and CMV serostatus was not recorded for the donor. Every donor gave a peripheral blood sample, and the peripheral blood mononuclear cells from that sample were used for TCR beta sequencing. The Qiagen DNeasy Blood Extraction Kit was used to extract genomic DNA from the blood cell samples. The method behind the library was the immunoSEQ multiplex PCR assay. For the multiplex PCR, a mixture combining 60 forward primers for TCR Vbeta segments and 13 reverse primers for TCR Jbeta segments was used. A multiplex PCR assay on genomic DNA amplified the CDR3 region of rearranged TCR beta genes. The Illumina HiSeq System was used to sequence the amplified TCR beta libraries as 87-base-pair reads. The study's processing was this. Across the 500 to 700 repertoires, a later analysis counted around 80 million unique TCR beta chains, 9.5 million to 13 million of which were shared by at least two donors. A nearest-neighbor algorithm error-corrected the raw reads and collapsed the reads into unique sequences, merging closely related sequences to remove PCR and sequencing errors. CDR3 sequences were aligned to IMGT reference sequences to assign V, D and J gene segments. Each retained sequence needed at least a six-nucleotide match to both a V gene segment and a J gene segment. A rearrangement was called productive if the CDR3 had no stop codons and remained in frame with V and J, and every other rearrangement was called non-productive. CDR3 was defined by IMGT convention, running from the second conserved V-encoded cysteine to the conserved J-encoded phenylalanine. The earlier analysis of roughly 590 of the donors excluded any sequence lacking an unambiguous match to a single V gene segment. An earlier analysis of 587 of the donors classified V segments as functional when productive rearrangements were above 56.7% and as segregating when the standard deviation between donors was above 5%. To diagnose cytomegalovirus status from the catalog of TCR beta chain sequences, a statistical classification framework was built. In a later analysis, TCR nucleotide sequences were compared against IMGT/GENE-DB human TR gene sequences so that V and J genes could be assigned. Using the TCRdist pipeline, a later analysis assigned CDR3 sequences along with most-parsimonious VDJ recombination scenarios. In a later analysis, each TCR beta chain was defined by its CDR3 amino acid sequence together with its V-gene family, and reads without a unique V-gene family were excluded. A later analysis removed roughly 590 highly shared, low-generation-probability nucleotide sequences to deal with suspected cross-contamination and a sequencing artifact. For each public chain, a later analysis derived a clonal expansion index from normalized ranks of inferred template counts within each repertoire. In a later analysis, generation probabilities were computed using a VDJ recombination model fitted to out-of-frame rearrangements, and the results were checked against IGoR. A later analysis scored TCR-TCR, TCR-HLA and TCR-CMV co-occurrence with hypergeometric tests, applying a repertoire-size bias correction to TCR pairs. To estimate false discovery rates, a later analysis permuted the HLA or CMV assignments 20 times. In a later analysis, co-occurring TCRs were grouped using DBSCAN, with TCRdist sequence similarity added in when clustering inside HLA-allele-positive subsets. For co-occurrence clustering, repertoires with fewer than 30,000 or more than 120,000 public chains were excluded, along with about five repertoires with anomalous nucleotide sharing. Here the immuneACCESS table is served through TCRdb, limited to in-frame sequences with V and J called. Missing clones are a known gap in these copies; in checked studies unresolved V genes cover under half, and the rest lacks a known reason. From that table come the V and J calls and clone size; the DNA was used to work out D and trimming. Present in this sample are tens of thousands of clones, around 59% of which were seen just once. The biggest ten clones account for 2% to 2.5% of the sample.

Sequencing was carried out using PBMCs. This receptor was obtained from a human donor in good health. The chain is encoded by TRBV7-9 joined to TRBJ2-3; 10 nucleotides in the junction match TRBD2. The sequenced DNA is TGTGCCAGCAGCTTAGTTGGACTAGCGGCAGATACGCAGTATTTT. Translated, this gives CASSLVGLAADTQYF. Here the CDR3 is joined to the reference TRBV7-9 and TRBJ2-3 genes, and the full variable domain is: DTGVSQNPRHKITKRGQNVTFRCDPISEHNRLYWYRQTLGQGPEFLTYFQNEAQLEKSRLLSDRFSAERPKGSFSTLEIQRTEQGDSAMYLCASSLVGLAADTQYFGPGTRLTVL.